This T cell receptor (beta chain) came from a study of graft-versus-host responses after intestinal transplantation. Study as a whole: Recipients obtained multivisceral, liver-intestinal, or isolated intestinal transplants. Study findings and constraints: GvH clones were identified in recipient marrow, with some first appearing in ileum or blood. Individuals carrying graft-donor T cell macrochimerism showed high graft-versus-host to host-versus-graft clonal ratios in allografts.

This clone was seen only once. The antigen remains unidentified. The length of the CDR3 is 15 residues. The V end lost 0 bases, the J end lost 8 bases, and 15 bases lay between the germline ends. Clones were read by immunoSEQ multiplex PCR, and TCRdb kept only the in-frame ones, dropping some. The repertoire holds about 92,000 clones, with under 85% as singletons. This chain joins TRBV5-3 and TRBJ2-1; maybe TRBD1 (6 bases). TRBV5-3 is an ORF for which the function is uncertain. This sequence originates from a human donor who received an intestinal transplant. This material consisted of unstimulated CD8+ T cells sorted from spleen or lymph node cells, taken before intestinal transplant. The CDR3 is CARSLAGRGVDEQFF. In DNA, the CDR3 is TGTGCCAGAAGCTTGGCGGGCAGGGGTGTCGATGAGCAGTTCTTC.